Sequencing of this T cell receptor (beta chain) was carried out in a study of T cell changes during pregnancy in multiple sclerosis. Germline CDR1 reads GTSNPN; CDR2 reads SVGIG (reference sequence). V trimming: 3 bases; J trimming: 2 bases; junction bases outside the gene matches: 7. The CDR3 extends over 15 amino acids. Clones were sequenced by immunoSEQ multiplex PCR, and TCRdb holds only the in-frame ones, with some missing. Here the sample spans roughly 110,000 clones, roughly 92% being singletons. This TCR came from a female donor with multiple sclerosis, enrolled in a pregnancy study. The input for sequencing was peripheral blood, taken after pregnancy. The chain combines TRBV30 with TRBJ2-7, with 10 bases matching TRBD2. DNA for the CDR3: TGTGCCTGGAGCGCACTAGCGGGGCACGCCTACGAGCAGTACTTC. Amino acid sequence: CAWSALAGHAYEQYF. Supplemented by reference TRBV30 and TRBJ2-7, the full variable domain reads SQTIHQWPATLVQPVGSPLSLECTVEGTSNPNLYWYRQAAGRGLQLLFYSVGIGQISSEVPQNLSASRPQDRQFILSSKKLLLSDSGFYLCAWSALAGHAYEQYFGPGTRLTVT.